One sample yielded the 2 T cell receptor beta chains listed below, sequenced in a study of blood T cell repertoires in COVID-19. Profiled with immunoSEQ multiplex PCR; TCRdb holds only in-frame clones, not every one. The sample lists 200,000 or so clones, roughly nine tenths seen once, with 2.1% in the top ten. Sequencing input: peripheral blood. The receptors originated from a man aged 70-80 years with active or convalescent COVID-19.

V gene TRBV6-5 combines with J gene TRBJ1-2; tentatively, D is TRBD1 (6 bases). Germline V gene sequence: CDR1 MNHEY, CDR2 SVGAGI. This CDR3 contains 14 residues. The germline V and J ends were trimmed by 6 bases and 7 bases, with 18 bases remaining between them. The CDR3 coding sequence is TGTGCCAGCAGCCCCCTAGGGGGATCGGGTGGCTACACCTTC. Its protein product is CASSPLGGSGGYTF.

The V and J genes are TRBV28 and TRBJ2-3; tentative D call: TRBD1 (6 bases). The germline V gene encodes CDR1 MDHEN and CDR2 SYDVKM. V lost 7 bases to trimming and J lost 0 bases, with 11 bases between them. There are 14 residues in the CDR3. The CDR3 DNA is TGTGCCAGCACGGACAGAACTAGCACAGATACGCAGTATTTT. The encoded protein is CASTDRTSTDTQYF.